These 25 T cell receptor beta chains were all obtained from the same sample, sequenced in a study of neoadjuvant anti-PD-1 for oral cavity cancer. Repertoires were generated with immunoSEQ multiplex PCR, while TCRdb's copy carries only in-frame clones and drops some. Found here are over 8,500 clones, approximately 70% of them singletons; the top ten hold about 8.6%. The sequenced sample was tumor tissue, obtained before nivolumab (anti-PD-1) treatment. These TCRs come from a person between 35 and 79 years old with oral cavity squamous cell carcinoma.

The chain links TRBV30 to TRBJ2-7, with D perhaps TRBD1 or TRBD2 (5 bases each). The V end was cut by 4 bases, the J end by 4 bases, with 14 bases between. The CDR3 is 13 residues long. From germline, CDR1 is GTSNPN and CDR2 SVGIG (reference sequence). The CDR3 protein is CAWKVRGTYEQYF. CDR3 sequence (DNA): TGTGCCTGGAAGGTGAGGGGAACGTACGAGCAGTACTTC.

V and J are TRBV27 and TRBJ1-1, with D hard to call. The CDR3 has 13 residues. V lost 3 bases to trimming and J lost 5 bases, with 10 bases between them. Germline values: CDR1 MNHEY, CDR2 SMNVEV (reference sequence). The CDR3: CASSFGRSTEAFF. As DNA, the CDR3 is TGTGCCAGCAGTTTCGGTCGAAGTACTGAAGCTTTCTTT.

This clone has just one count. CDR3 sequence reads: CATGLATSTGELFF. In DNA, the CDR3 is TGTGCCACGGGACTAGCGACATCCACCGGGGAGCTGTTTTTT. The chain uses TRBV10-3 and TRBJ2-2, with TRBD2 matching over 10 bases. CDR3 length: 14 amino acids. V shed 10 bases and J 4 bases; nucleotides not matched to a gene: 6. Germline CDR1 ENHRY, CDR2 SYGVKD.

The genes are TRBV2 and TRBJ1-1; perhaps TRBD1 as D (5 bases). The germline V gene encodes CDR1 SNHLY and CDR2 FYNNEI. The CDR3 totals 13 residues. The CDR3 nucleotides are TGTGAGGGTGGGGGACCCCGTCTCACTGAAGCTTTCTTT. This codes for CEGGGPRLTEAFF.

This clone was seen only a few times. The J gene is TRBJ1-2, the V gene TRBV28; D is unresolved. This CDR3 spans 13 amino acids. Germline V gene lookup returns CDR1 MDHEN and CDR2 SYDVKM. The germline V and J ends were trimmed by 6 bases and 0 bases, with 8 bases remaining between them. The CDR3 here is CASSYKTNYGYTF. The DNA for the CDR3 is TGTGCCAGCAGCTATAAAACTAACTATGGCTACACCTTC.

The CDR3 spells CASSLAGVRAEAFF. For the CDR3, the DNA is TGTGCCAGCAGCTTAGCCGGGGTGCGGGCTGAAGCTTTCTTT. V gene TRBV7-9 combines with J gene TRBJ1-1; no definite D call. The germline CDR1 and CDR2 sequences are SEHNR and FQNEAQ (reference sequence). This CDR3 is built from 14 residues. V lost 0 bases and J 6 bases, leaving 11 bases between the germline ends.

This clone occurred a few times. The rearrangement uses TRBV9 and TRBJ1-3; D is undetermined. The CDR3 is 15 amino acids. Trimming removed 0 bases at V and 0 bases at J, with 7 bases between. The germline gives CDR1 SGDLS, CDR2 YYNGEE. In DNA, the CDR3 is TGTGCCAGCAGCGTAGGTAAAGACTCTGGAAACACCATATATTTT. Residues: CASSVGKDSGNTIYF. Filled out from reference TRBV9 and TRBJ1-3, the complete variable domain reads DSGVTQTPKHLITATGQRVTLRCSPRSGDLSVYWYQQSLDQGLQFLIQYYNGEERAKGNILERFSAQQFPDLHSELNLSSLELGDSALYFCASSVGKDSGNTIYFGEGSWLTVV.

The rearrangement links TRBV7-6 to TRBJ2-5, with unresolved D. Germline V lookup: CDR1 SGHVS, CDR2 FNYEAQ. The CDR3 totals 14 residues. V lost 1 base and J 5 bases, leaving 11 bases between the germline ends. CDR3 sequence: CASSLGQTMETQYF. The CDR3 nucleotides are TGTGCCAGCAGCTTAGGGCAGACAATGGAGACCCAGTACTTC.

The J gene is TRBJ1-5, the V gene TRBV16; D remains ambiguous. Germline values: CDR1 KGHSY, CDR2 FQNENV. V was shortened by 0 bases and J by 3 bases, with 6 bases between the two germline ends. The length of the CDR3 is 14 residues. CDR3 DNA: TGTGCCAGCAGCCAATCGGGTGTCAATCAGCCCCAGCATTTT. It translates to CASSQSGVNQPQHF.

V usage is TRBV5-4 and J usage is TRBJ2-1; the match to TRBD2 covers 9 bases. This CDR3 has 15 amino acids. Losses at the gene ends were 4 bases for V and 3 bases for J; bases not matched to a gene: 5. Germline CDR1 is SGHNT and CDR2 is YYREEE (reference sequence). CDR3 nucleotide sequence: TGTGCCAGCAGCCCCATGCGGGGGGGCTACAATGAGCAGTTCTTC. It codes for CASSPMRGGYNEQFF.

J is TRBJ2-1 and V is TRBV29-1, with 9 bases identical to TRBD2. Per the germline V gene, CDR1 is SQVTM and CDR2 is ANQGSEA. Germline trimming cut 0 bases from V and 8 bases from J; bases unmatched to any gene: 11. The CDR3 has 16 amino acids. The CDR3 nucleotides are TGCAGCGTTGAAGATATGGGGCGGGGGGGCCTGCATGAGCAGTTCTTC. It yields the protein CSVEDMGRGGLHEQFF.

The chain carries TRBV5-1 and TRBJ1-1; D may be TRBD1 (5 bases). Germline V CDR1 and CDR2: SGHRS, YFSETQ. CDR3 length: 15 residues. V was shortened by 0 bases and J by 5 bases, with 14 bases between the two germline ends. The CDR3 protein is CASSLGPSGGTEAFF. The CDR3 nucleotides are TGCGCCAGCAGCTTGGGACCCTCCGGGGGGACTGAAGCTTTCTTT.

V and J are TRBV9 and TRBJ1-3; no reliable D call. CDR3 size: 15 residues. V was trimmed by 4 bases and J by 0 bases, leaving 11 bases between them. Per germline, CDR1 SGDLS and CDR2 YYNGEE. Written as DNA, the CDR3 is TGTGCCAGCAGCCTTAGCCCAGCCTCTGGAAACACCATATATTTT. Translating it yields CASSLSPASGNTIYF.

This chain's CDR3 is CASSLEASNYYEQYF. The DNA of the CDR3 is TGTGCCAGCAGCTTAGAAGCGTCCAACTACTACGAGCAGTACTTC. The chain joins TRBV7-2 to TRBJ2-7; D is uncertain. V lost 1 base, J lost 3 bases, and 13 bases lay in between. Germline V lookup: CDR1 SGHTA, CDR2 FQGNSA. This CDR3 contains 15 residues.

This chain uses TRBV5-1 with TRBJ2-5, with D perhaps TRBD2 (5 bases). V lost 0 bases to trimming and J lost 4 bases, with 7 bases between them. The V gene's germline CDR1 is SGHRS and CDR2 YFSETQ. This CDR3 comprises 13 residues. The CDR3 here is CASSLARGETQYF. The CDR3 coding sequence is TGCGCCAGCAGCTTGGCACGGGGAGAGACCCAGTACTTC.

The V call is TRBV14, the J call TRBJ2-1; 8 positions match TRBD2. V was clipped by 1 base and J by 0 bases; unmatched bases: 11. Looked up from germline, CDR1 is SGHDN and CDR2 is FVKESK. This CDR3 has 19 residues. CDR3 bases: TGTGCCAGCAGCCAAGGGCTATTTTCGGGAGGGGGCTCCTACAATGAGCAGTTCTTC. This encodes CASSQGLFSGGGSYNEQFF.

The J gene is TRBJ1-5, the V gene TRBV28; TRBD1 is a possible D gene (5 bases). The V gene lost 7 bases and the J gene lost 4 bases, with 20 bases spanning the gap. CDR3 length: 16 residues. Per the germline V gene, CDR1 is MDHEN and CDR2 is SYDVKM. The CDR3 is CASIRTGTEGNQPQHF. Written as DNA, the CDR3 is TGTGCCAGCATCCGCACCGGGACCGAGGGGAATCAGCCCCAGCATTTT. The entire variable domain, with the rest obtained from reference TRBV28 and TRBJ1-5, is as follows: DVKVTQSSRYLVKRTGEKVFLECVQDMDHENMFWYRQDPGLGLRLIYFSYDVKMKEKGDIPEGYSVSREKKERFSLILESASTNQTSMYLCASIRTGTEGNQPQHFGDGTRLSIL.

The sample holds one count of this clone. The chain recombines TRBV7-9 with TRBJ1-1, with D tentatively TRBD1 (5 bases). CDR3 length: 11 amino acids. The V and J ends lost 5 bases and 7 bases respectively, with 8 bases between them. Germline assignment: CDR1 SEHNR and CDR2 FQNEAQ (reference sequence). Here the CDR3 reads CASSPQGEAFF. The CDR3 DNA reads TGTGCCAGCAGCCCGCAGGGTGAAGCTTTCTTT.

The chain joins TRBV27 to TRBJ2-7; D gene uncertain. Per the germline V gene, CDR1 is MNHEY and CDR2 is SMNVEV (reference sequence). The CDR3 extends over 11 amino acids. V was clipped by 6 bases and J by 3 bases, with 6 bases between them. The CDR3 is CASSHRYEQYF. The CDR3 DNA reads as TGTGCCAGCAGCCACCGCTACGAGCAGTACTTC.

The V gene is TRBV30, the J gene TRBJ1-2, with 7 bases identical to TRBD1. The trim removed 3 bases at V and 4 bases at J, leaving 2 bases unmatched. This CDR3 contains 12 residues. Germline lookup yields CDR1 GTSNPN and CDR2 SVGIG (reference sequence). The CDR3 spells CAWRAGGYGYTF. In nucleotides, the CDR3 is TGTGCCTGGAGAGCAGGGGGCTATGGCTACACCTTC. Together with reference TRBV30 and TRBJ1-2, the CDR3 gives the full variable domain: SQTIHQWPATLVQPVGSPLSLECTVEGTSNPNLYWYRQAAGRGLQLLFYSVGIGQISSEVPQNLSASRPQDRQFILSSKKLLLSDSGFYLCAWRAGGYGYTFGSGTRLTVV.

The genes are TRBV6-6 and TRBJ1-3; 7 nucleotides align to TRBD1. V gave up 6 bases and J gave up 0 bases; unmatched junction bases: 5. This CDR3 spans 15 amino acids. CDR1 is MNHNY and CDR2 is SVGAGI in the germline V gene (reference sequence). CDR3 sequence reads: CASRTGRNSGNTIYF. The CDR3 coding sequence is TGTGCCAGCAGGACAGGGAGGAACTCTGGAAACACCATATATTTT.

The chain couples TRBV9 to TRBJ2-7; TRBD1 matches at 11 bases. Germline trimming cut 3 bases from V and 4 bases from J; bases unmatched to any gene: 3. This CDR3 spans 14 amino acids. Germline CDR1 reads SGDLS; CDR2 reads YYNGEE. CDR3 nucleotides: TGTGCCAGCAGCGCGGGACAGGGGGGTTACGAGCAGTACTTC. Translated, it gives CASSAGQGGYEQYF.

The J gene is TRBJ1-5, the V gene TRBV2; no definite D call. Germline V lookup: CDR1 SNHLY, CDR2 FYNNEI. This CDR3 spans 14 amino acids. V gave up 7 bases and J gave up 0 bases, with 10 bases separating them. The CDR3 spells CASTSSISNQPQHF. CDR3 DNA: TGTGCCAGCACCTCTTCCATTAGCAATCAGCCCCAGCATTTT.

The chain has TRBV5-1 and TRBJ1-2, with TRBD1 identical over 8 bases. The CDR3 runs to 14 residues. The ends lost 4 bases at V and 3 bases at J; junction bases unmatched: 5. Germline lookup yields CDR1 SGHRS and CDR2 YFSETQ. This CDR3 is CASSPGQADYGYTF. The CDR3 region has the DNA TGCGCCAGCAGCCCGGGACAGGCGGACTATGGCTACACCTTC.

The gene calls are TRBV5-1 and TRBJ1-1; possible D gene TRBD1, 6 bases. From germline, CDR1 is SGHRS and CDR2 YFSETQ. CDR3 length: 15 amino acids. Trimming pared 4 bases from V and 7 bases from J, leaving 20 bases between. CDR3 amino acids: CASSSNPGTLSEAFF. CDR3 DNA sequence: TGCGCCAGCAGCAGTAACCCCGGGACACTGAGTGAAGCTTTCTTT.